The 19 T cell receptor beta chains listed next were all sequenced from one sample in a study of control samples from healthy donors and cancer patients (dated by TCRdb to 2019 to 2021). Libraries were built with the immunoSEQ multiplex PCR assay. The table comes from immuneACCESS by way of TCRdb, which keeps in-frame sequences with V and J called. Part of the clones is missing from these tables; in studies checked, under half for an unresolved V gene and the rest for unknown reasons. Within this sample are about 28,000 clones, with around nine tenths of them counted one time only. The ten biggest clones cover more than 1.5% of the sample. Sample: PBMCs. Receptors were obtained from a woman in her thirties or forties with lung cancer.

This CDR3 is CASSHFPQRLKETQYF. Written as DNA, the CDR3 is TGTGCCAGCAGCCACTTCCCGCAGCGACTAAAGGAGACCCAGTACTTC. This chain uses TRBV3-1 (or the pseudogene TRBV3-2) with TRBJ2-5, with D possibly matching TRBD2 (5 bases). The CDR3 spans 16 residues. V was pared by 3 bases and J by 5 bases, with 19 bases between. The germline gives CDR1 LGHDT, CDR2 YNNKEL (reference sequence).

The V call is TRBV7-3, the J call TRBJ1-6, with 7 bases matching TRBD1. With V trimmed by 5 bases and J by 7 bases, 2 bases remained unmatched. Germline CDR1 is SGHTA and CDR2 is FQGTGA. The CDR3 runs 13 residues. The CDR3 reads CASSQGQNSPLHF. CDR3 sequence (DNA): TGTGCCAGCAGCCAGGGACAGAATTCACCCCTCCACTTT.

This clone was found once. V usage is TRBV15 and J usage is TRBJ1-2, with 10 positions matching TRBD1. This CDR3 has 15 residues. Per the germline V gene, CDR1 is LNHNV and CDR2 is YYDKDF (reference sequence). J gave up 12 bases and V 3 bases, and 13 bases lay outside the gene matches. CDR3 amino acids: CATSSLPLDRGQDTF. The CDR3 nucleotides are TGTGCCACCAGCAGCCTCCCACTTGACAGGGGGCAGGACACCTTC. Together with reference TRBV15 and TRBJ1-2, the CDR3 gives the full variable domain: DAMVIQNPRYQVTQFGKPVTLSCSQTLNHNVMYWYQQKSSQAPKLLFHYYDKDFNNEADTPDNFQSRRPNTSFCFLDIRSPGLGDTAMYLCATSSLPLDRGQDTFGSGTRLTVV.

The genes are TRBV6-5 and TRBJ2-7; D uncertain. Germline CDR1 reads MNHEY; CDR2 reads SVGAGI. Trimming left V 6 bases short and J 5 bases short, with 14 bases between. The CDR3 is 13 residues long. CDR3 in amino acids: CASRRAGRNEQYF. The CDR3 coding sequence is TGTGCCAGCAGACGGGCAGGTCGTAACGAGCAGTACTTC.

The chain links TRBV3-1 (or the pseudogene TRBV3-2) to TRBJ2-7; D might be TRBD1 (6 bases). There are 13 residues in the CDR3. The V and J ends lost 8 bases and 8 bases respectively, with 19 bases between them. The germline CDR1 and CDR2 sequences are LGHDT and YNNKEL (reference sequence). As DNA, the CDR3 is TGTGCCAGCGCCGGGACAAGGGCTTTGAAGCAGTACTTC. It is translated as CASAGTRALKQYF.

This clone was counted only a few times. This rearrangement joins TRBV24-1 to TRBJ2-3, with D unclear. The CDR3 runs to 13 residues. Trimming removed 5 bases at V and 2 bases at J, with 7 bases between. The germline V gene has CDR1 KGHDR and CDR2 SFDVKD. CDR3 nucleotide sequence: TGTGCCACCAGTGGCTCGTTCACAGATACGCAGTATTTT. This translates into CATSGSFTDTQYF.

V gene TRBV27 combines with J gene TRBJ2-1; D unclear. CDR1 MNHEY and CDR2 SMNVEV come from the germline V gene (reference sequence). V lost 5 bases, J lost 0 bases, and 5 bases lay in between. There are 13 residues in the CDR3. CDR3 loop: CASSLSSYNEQFF. CDR3 DNA sequence: TGTGCCAGCAGTCTCAGCTCCTACAATGAGCAGTTCTTC.

The chain employs TRBV11-1 and TRBJ2-5, with D perhaps matching TRBD1 (6 bases). Trimming removed 0 bases at V and 2 bases at J, with 16 bases between. CDR1 and CDR2 from the germline V gene are SGHAT and FQDESV (reference sequence). This CDR3 is 17 amino acids long. The CDR3 spells CASSLAGAQHAQETQYF. The CDR3 bases are TGTGCCAGCAGCTTAGCGGGGGCTCAACACGCACAAGAGACCCAGTACTTC.

This chain uses TRBV3-1 (or the pseudogene TRBV3-2) with TRBJ1-1, with 7 bases identical to TRBD1. This CDR3 comprises 14 residues. The germline gives CDR1 LGHDT, CDR2 YNNKEL (reference sequence). The ends lost 3 bases at V and 4 bases at J; junction bases unmatched: 5. The CDR3 coding sequence is TGTGCCAGCAGCCACGGGACAGTCGGCACTGAAGCTTTCTTT. The encoded protein is CASSHGTVGTEAFF.

The chain combines TRBV20-1 with TRBJ1-3; D remains unclear. There are 14 residues in the CDR3. Trimming cost V 3 bases and J 0 bases, with 9 bases left between them. Germline lookup yields CDR1 DFQATT and CDR2 SNEGSKA (reference sequence). The CDR3 protein is CSASKVPSGNTIYF. The CDR3 DNA reads as TGCAGTGCTAGTAAGGTTCCCTCTGGAAACACCATATATTTT.

This clone was found once. This rearrangement joins TRBV29-1 to TRBJ1-1; D is ambiguous. Looked up from germline, CDR1 is SQVTM and CDR2 is ANQGSEA. The CDR3 runs 13 residues. The V end was cut by 4 bases, the J end by 1 base, with 10 bases between. The CDR3 spells CSVVGVQNTEAFF. In nucleotides, the CDR3 is TGCAGCGTTGTTGGGGTACAGAACACTGAAGCTTTCTTT.

The chain uses TRBV4-1 and TRBJ2-3; D is perhaps TRBD2 (6 bases). Trimming shortened V by 3 bases and J by 5 bases, and 6 bases separated the two germline ends. Germline CDR1 and CDR2: MGHRA and YSYEKL. The CDR3 spans 12 residues. CDR3 coding DNA: TGCGCCAGCAGCCAGGGGGGAGATACGCAGTATTTT. Translation: CASSQGGDTQYF.

This chain links TRBV19 with TRBJ1-4; no clear D gene. Trimming took 0 bases from V and 14 from J, leaving 13 bases between them. Germline-derived CDR1 and CDR2 are LNHDA and SQIVND (reference sequence). The CDR3 has 13 amino acids. CDR3 in amino acids: CASSIDKGKRLFF. The CDR3 nucleotides read TGTGCCAGTAGTATAGATAAGGGTAAACGTCTGTTTTTT.

The chain carries TRBV27 and TRBJ2-7; no firm D call. The CDR3 consists of 13 residues. V was shortened by 5 bases and J by 2 bases, with 10 bases between the two germline ends. The germline CDR1 and CDR2 sequences are MNHEY and SMNVEV (reference sequence). CDR3 sequence: CASSRGFPYEQYF. CDR3 bases: TGTGCCAGCAGTCGTGGGTTCCCCTACGAGCAGTACTTC.

The chain has TRBV6-5 and TRBJ2-3; D possibly corresponds to TRBD1 (7 bases). Deletions cut 5 bases from V and 5 bases from J, with 8 bases between. This CDR3 region has 12 residues. CDR1 and CDR2 (germline): MNHEY, SVGAGI. DNA of the CDR3: TGTGCCAGCAGTCAGGGGGGAGATACGCAGTATTTT. Its protein is CASSQGGDTQYF.

V is TRBV6-6 and J is TRBJ2-7, with 7 nucleotides matching TRBD1. Germline values: CDR1 MNHNY, CDR2 SVGAGI (reference sequence). The junction had 8 bases not matched to a gene; V was cut back by 5 bases and J by 4 bases. CDR3 length: 14 amino acids. CDR3 in DNA: TGTGCCAGCAGTGCCGGGACAGTTTTTTACGAGCAGTACTTC. Its protein is CASSAGTVFYEQYF.

V gene TRBV12-3 or TRBV12-4 combines with J gene TRBJ1-1, with D unclear. V was clipped by 0 bases and J by 5 bases, with 7 bases between them. CDR3 length equals 13 residues. In nucleotides, the CDR3 is TGTGCCAGCAGTTTAGCGGTCGGTACTGAAGCTTTCTTT. This translates into CASSLAVGTEAFF.

The chain links TRBV27 to TRBJ1-1; D gene unclear. V shed 6 bases and J shed 3 bases, with 11 bases lying between them. This CDR3 comprises 13 residues. Germline V lookup: CDR1 MNHEY, CDR2 SMNVEV (reference sequence). The CDR3 DNA sequence: TGTGCCAGCAGGGATTTAGGATACACTGAAGCTTTCTTT. As protein: CASRDLGYTEAFF.

The chain couples TRBV6-2 or TRBV6-3 to TRBJ1-4; D is undetermined. Germline V gene lookup returns CDR1 MNHEY and CDR2 SVGEGT. Trimming pared 5 bases from V and 6 bases from J, leaving 4 bases between. This CDR3 region has 11 residues. CDR3 coding DNA: TGTGCCAGCAGTAGAGATGAAAAACTGTTTTTT. Translated: CASSRDEKLFF.